This T cell receptor beta chain was identified during a study of vaccination and CD4 T cells after COVID-19. Germline-derived CDR1 and CDR2 are LNHDA and SQIVND (reference sequence). V trimming: 7 bases; J trimming: 7 bases; junction bases outside the gene matches: 6. The length of the CDR3 is 13 residues. About this clonotype itself: The antigen is not known.

Time point indicated: late sampling 161 to 241 days after vaccination in three convalescent patients. Treatment indicated: approximately 9-day PBMC culture with coronavirus spike peptide pools or control peptides (ViraFEST assay). PCR tests turned positive between March and December 2020, before US Alpha, Beta and Delta variants. IL-2 at 10 IU/ml and peptide pools at around 10 ug/ml were added to PBMCs cultured at approximately 2 million per well. CD4+ T cells that had been cultured provided DNA sequenced with the Oncomine TCR Beta short-read assay. TCRdb analysed the PCR reads with MiXCR anew, one entry per CDR3 protein. The table lists approximately 27,000 distinct CDR3 sequences, roughly 38% of them singletons, with 3% to 3.5% in the top ten.

This TCR was recovered from a human donor who had recovered from COVID-19. The sequencing here drew on CD4+ T cells from blood, cultured in vitro, taken about 7 months after SARS-CoV-2 vaccination. This chain uses TRBV19 with TRBJ1-5; 8 bases line up with TRBD1. CDR3 in amino acids: CASTDRGWQPQHF. The CDR3 region has the DNA TGTGCCAGTACTGACAGGGGCTGGCAGCCCCAGCATTTT.